The 32 T cell receptor beta chains below were found in one sample sequenced in a study of shared clonotypes between healthy human individuals. Repertoires were generated with immunoSEQ multiplex PCR, while TCRdb's copy carries only in-frame clones and drops some. The data contain 1.5 million to 1.9 million clones, approximately 98% of them singletons. Material: naive CD4+ T cells sorted from blood. Subset denoted: CD45RA+ positively selected. Receptors originate from a young man in good health.

J is TRBJ2-7 and V is TRBV28, with TRBD2 identical over 10 bases. The CDR3 runs to 14 residues. V dropped 6 bases and J dropped 5; count of bases not matched to a gene: 7. CDR1 MDHEN and CDR2 SYDVKM come from the germline V gene. The CDR3 DNA is TGTGCCAGCAGCCCTAGCGGGAGTATCCACGAGCAGTACTTC. Translating it yields CASSPSGSIHEQYF.

This rearrangement joins TRBV5-1 to TRBJ2-5; possible D gene TRBD1, 6 bases. This CDR3 has 18 amino acids. The germline V and J ends were trimmed by 0 bases and 5 bases, with 23 bases remaining between them. CDR1 is SGHRS and CDR2 is YFSETQ in the germline V gene. Here the CDR3 reads CASSLVLGATGNGETQYF. The CDR3 DNA follows: TGCGCCAGCAGCTTGGTGCTGGGGGCGACCGGGAATGGCGAGACCCAGTACTTC.

For the CDR3, the DNA is TGCGCCAGCAGCTTGAATATGAACACTGAAGCTTTCTTT. It translates to CASSLNMNTEAFF. The chain is built from TRBV5-1 and TRBJ1-1; no reliable D call. V was trimmed by 1 base and J by 0 bases, leaving 4 bases between them. The length of the CDR3 is 13 residues. The germline V gene has CDR1 SGHRS and CDR2 YFSETQ.

This clone was found once. Sequence at one end of the junction differs from germline and may be a read error. V is TRBV28 and J is TRBJ2-7; D is tentatively TRBD1 or TRBD2 (5 bases each). CDR1 MDHEN and CDR2 SYDVKM come from the germline V gene. The CDR3 runs to 12 residues. The CDR3 DNA reads as TGTGCCAGCAGTCCCCGGGGCCAAACTTATGGCTTC. This encodes CASSPRGQTYGF.

The rearrangement joins TRBV27 to TRBJ2-2, with a possible D match to TRBD2 (5 bases). Trimming shortened V by 6 bases and J by 2 bases, and 19 bases separated the two germline ends. CDR1 is MNHEY and CDR2 is SMNVEV in the germline V gene (reference sequence). This CDR3 is 17 amino acids long. This chain's CDR3 is CASRYARGGPNTGELFF. CDR3 nucleotides: TGTGCCAGCAGATATGCCCGCGGCGGGCCCAACACCGGGGAGCTGTTTTTT.

The rearrangement links TRBV2 to TRBJ2-7; D not resolved. The CDR3 contains 12 residues. The germline V gene encodes CDR1 SNHLY and CDR2 FYNNEI. Trimming pared 4 bases from V and 7 bases from J, leaving 11 bases between. The CDR3 region has the DNA TGTGCCAGCAGTGCAGGCAGATGGGAGCAGTACTTC. Residues: CASSAGRWEQYF.

CDR3 in amino acids: CASSPFHSSTYEQYF. For the CDR3, the DNA is TGTGCCAGCAGTCCTTTTCATAGTTCCACCTACGAGCAGTACTTC. This chain joins TRBV2 and TRBJ2-7; D is ambiguous. Germline V gives CDR1 SNHLY, CDR2 FYNNEI. V lost 5 bases to trimming and J lost 2 bases, with 16 bases between them. The CDR3 contains 15 residues.

This clone was observed a single time. This chain links TRBV29-1 with TRBJ2-1; TRBD1 matches 7 bases. Germline V CDR1 and CDR2: SQVTM, ANQGSEA. The CDR3 sequence is 14 residues long. J lost 2 bases, V lost 5 bases, and 6 bases had no gene match. CDR3 region: CSVWGDRAYNEQFF. The CDR3 nucleotides read TGCAGCGTTTGGGGAGACAGGGCCTACAATGAGCAGTTCTTC.

This chain links TRBV28 with TRBJ2-2, with TRBD2 matching 9 bases. Germline trimming cut 10 bases from V and 6 bases from J; bases unmatched to any gene: 9. The CDR3 totals 14 residues. Germline V CDR1 and CDR2: MDHEN, SYDVKM. CDR3 sequence: CATQGLAPSGELFF. Written as DNA, the CDR3 is TGTGCCACACAGGGACTAGCACCCTCCGGGGAGCTGTTTTTT.

The chain recombines TRBV9 with TRBJ2-1; 12 bases align to TRBD1. The CDR3 loop spans 17 amino acids. Germline trimming cut 3 bases from V and 0 bases from J; bases unmatched to any gene: 4. Germline loops: CDR1 SGDLS, CDR2 YYNGEE. In DNA form, the CDR3 reads TGTGCCAGCAGCGAGGGGACAGGGGGCCTCTCCTACAATGAGCAGTTCTTC. Translating it yields CASSEGTGGLSYNEQFF. The full variable domain, in which reference TRBV9 and TRBJ2-1 provide the parts outside the CDR3, is DSGVTQTPKHLITATGQRVTLRCSPRSGDLSVYWYQQSLDQGLQFLIQYYNGEERAKGNILERFSAQQFPDLHSELNLSSLELGDSALYFCASSEGTGGLSYNEQFFGPGTRLTVL.

The rearrangement joins TRBV5-1 to TRBJ2-3; 7 bases line up with TRBD1. Germline V gene lookup returns CDR1 SGHRS and CDR2 YFSETQ. The J segment lost 0 bases and the V segment lost 0 bases, leaving 4 bases of the junction unmatched. CDR3 length equals 16 residues. Here the CDR3 reads CASSLGTGTSTDTQYF. The CDR3 region has the DNA TGCGCCAGCAGCTTGGGGACAGGTACTAGCACAGATACGCAGTATTTT.

The rearrangement links TRBV9 to TRBJ2-1; the D gene could be TRBD1 or TRBD2 (5 bases each). The CDR3 length is 15 residues. Germline CDR1 reads SGDLS; CDR2 reads YYNGEE. V was trimmed by 0 bases and J by 9 bases, leaving 16 bases between them. The CDR3, as DNA: TGTGCCAGCAGCGTAGCGAGTGAGGGGTGGGGTGAGCAGTTCTTC. Translated: CASSVASEGWGEQFF. The variable domain in full, with the rest retrieved from reference TRBV9 and TRBJ2-1, is DSGVTQTPKHLITATGQRVTLRCSPRSGDLSVYWYQQSLDQGLQFLIQYYNGEERAKGNILERFSAQQFPDLHSELNLSSLELGDSALYFCASSVASEGWGEQFFGPGTRLTVL.

The chain couples TRBV4-3 to TRBJ2-7; 7 bases are a match to TRBD1. V was clipped by 5 bases and J by 6 bases; unmatched bases: 7. The CDR3 is 13 residues long. The V gene's germline CDR1 is LGHNA and CDR2 YSLEER. The CDR3 sequence is CASSNNPGGEQYF. CDR3 sequence (DNA): TGCGCCAGCAGCAACAATCCAGGGGGCGAGCAGTACTTC.

The chain has TRBV2 and TRBJ2-2; D is ambiguous. V was pared by 3 bases and J by 5 bases, with 13 bases between. Looked up from germline, CDR1 is SNHLY and CDR2 is FYNNEI. The CDR3 consists of 15 residues. The CDR3 spells CASSEEFPLTGELFF. DNA for the CDR3: TGTGCCAGCAGTGAGGAGTTTCCTCTTACCGGGGAGCTGTTTTTT. The whole variable domain, filled in from reference TRBV2 and TRBJ2-2, reads EPEVTQTPSHQVTQMGQEVILRCVPISNHLYFYWYRQILGQKVEFLVSFYNNEISEKSEIFDDQFSVERPDGSNFTLKIRSTKLEDSAMYFCASSEEFPLTGELFFGEGSRLTVL.

CDR3 amino acids: CAWSKTGRWSEAFF. For the CDR3, the DNA is TGTGCCTGGAGTAAAACAGGGCGTTGGTCTGAAGCTTTCTTT. The chain couples TRBV30 to TRBJ1-1; possible D gene TRBD1, 6 bases. V shed 2 bases and J shed 6 bases, with 16 bases lying between them. The CDR3 covers 14 residues. The germline V gene encodes CDR1 GTSNPN and CDR2 SVGIG (reference sequence). Complete variable domain (other parts from reference TRBV30 and TRBJ1-1): SQTIHQWPATLVQPVGSPLSLECTVEGTSNPNLYWYRQAAGRGLQLLFYSVGIGQISSEVPQNLSASRPQDRQFILSSKKLLLSDSGFYLCAWSKTGRWSEAFFGQGTRLTVV.

The gene calls are TRBV7-2 and TRBJ2-3, with a weak D call TRBD1 (5 bases). CDR1 is SGHTA, CDR2 FQGNSA, per germline. There are 17 residues in the CDR3. Trimming shortened V by 5 bases and J by 0 bases, and 18 bases separated the two germline ends. The CDR3 is CASSAHLPTASTDTQYF. The CDR3 DNA is TGTGCCAGCAGCGCCCATCTCCCGACAGCTAGCACAGATACGCAGTATTTT.

The chain is built from TRBV18 and TRBJ2-1; 11 nucleotides match TRBD2. This CDR3 has 15 residues. Trimming cost V 5 bases and J 3 bases; bases outside gene matches: 3. Germline V gene lookup returns CDR1 KGHSH and CDR2 LQKENI. This CDR3 is CASSIAGGDYNEQFF. DNA of the CDR3: TGTGCCAGCTCAATAGCGGGAGGGGACTACAATGAGCAGTTCTTC.

The chain recombines TRBV6-1 with TRBJ2-7; 10 bases fit TRBD1. J was trimmed by 1 base and V by 4 bases; bases with no gene match: 4. This CDR3 region has 15 residues. The germline CDR1 and CDR2 sequences are MNHNS and SASEGT. CDR3 protein: CASSAGQGLSYEQYF. DNA of the CDR3: TGTGCCAGCAGTGCGGGACAGGGGCTTTCCTACGAGCAGTACTTC.

The rearrangement links TRBV5-1 to TRBJ2-5; D tentatively fits TRBD1 or TRBD2 (5 bases each). Germline loops: CDR1 SGHRS, CDR2 YFSETQ. The V gene lost 7 bases and the J gene lost 1 base, with 14 bases spanning the gap. The CDR3 is 14 residues long. CDR3 protein: CASGQVGVQETQYF. The DNA of the CDR3 is TGCGCCAGCGGCCAGGTGGGGGTCCAAGAGACCCAGTACTTC. The whole variable domain, filled in from reference TRBV5-1 and TRBJ2-5, reads KAGVTQTPRYLIKTRGQQVTLSCSPISGHRSVSWYQQTPGQGLQFLFEYFSETQRNKGNFPGRFSGRQFSNSRSEMNVSTLELGDSALYLCASGQVGVQETQYFGPGTRLLVL.

This chain links TRBV7-9 with TRBJ2-2; 11 positions agree with TRBD2. The CDR3 extends over 16 amino acids. The J segment lost 7 bases and the V segment lost 6 bases, leaving 10 bases of the junction unmatched. CDR1 is SEHNR and CDR2 is FQNEAQ in the germline V gene (reference sequence). The CDR3, as DNA: TGTGCCAGCAGGGGTAGCGGGAGGGCCATCGACGGGGAGCTGTTTTTT. Translation gives CASRGSGRAIDGELFF.

Points on this clone: A read error may produce the germline difference seen at one junction end. The CDR3 is CASSARQGAYTGELFF. The CDR3 nucleotides are TGTGCTAGCAGCGCACGACAGGGAGCATACACCGGGGAGCTGTTTTTT. The chain joins TRBV7-7 to TRBJ2-2; the match to TRBD1 covers 7 bases. Germline assignment: CDR1 SSHAT and CDR2 FNYEAQ (reference sequence). There are 16 residues in the CDR3.

The rearrangement joins TRBV25-1 to TRBJ2-7, with D possibly being TRBD1 (5 bases). Between the trimmed V and J ends, which lost 3 bases and 1 base, there was a span of 13 bases. CDR1 MGHDK and CDR2 SYGVNS come from the germline V gene. The CDR3 has 15 amino acids. CDR3 nucleotides: TGTGCCAGCAGTGACATCGACAGACCTTCCTACGAGCAGTACTTC. It is translated as CASSDIDRPSYEQYF.

The chain has TRBV28 and TRBJ2-7; possibly TRBD1 or TRBD2 for D (6 bases each). The V gene lost 5 bases and the J gene lost 2 bases, with 16 bases spanning the gap. There are 15 residues in the CDR3. Germline values: CDR1 MDHEN, CDR2 SYDVKM. The DNA of the CDR3 is TGTGCCAGCAGTCACAGGGACTTTCCTGCCTACGAGCAGTACTTC. Translation gives CASSHRDFPAYEQYF.

V gene TRBV18 combines with J gene TRBJ1-4; possible D gene TRBD1, 5 bases. The CDR3 runs 16 residues. Germline values: CDR1 KGHSH, CDR2 LQKENI. The V end lost 0 bases, the J end lost 2 bases, and 10 bases lay between the germline ends. The chain's CDR3 is CASSPPEGSTNEKLFF. CDR3 bases: TGTGCCAGCTCACCACCAGAGGGGTCGACTAATGAAAAACTGTTTTTT.

This chain joins TRBV29-1 and TRBJ2-3; 8 bases line up with TRBD1. The CDR3 is 11 residues long. Germline CDR1 reads SQVTM; CDR2 reads ANQGSEA. Unmatched junction bases numbered 3, after V lost 7 bases and J lost 6 bases. CDR3 sequence reads: CSARDRDTQYF. Written as DNA, the CDR3 is TGCAGCGCCAGGGACAGGGATACGCAGTATTTT.

The chain recombines TRBV29-1 with TRBJ2-5; possibly TRBD2 for D (6 bases). CDR3 size: 14 residues. Germline V gene data show CDR1 as SQVTM and CDR2 as ANQGSEA. V shed 6 bases and J shed 4 bases, with 18 bases lying between them. The CDR3 DNA reads TGCAGCGTGGCGGGTAGCGGAAACCGAGAGACCCAGTACTTC. This gives the protein CSVAGSGNRETQYF. Full variable domain (missing parts from reference TRBV29-1 and TRBJ2-5): SAVISQKPSRDICQRGTSLTIQCQVDSQVTMMFWYRQQPGQSLTLIATANQGSEATYESGFVIDKFPISRPNLTFSTLTVSNMSPEDSSIYLCSVAGSGNRETQYFGPGTRLLVL.

CDR3 bases: TGTGCCAGCAGCTTAGGGTGGACACTGAACACCGGGGAGCTGTTTTTT. This sequence encodes CASSLGWTLNTGELFF. The V call is TRBV7-8, the J call TRBJ2-2, with TRBD1 as a possible D gene (5 bases). The length of the CDR3 is 16 residues. The V and J ends lost 1 base and 1 base respectively, with 10 bases between them. Germline-derived CDR1 and CDR2 are SGHVS and FQNEAQ.

This chain links TRBV9 with TRBJ2-1; 7 bases are shared with TRBD2. Germline assignment: CDR1 SGDLS and CDR2 YYNGEE. The junction had 8 bases not matched to a gene; V was cut back by 4 bases and J by 4 bases. This CDR3 is 15 amino acids long. CDR3 in amino acids: CASSPNSGPYNEQFF. CDR3 coding DNA: TGTGCCAGCAGCCCAAATAGCGGGCCATACAATGAGCAGTTCTTC.

The chain has TRBV5-1 and TRBJ2-5; D might be TRBD2 (6 bases). Germline CDR1 and CDR2: SGHRS and YFSETQ. Trimming cost V 2 bases and J 2 bases, with 10 bases left between them. This CDR3 comprises 14 residues. This chain's CDR3 is CASSFRDLQETQYF. CDR3 DNA sequence: TGCGCCAGCAGCTTCCGGGACTTACAAGAGACCCAGTACTTC.

The V and J genes are TRBV15 and TRBJ2-1; TRBD1 might be the D (5 bases). Looked up from germline, CDR1 is LNHNV and CDR2 is YYDKDF (reference sequence). The CDR3 contains 16 residues. Trimming left V 3 bases short and J 6 bases short, with 18 bases between. CDR3 in amino acids: CATSRDGSEQGNEQFF. CDR3 bases: TGTGCCACCAGCAGGGACGGATCAGAGCAGGGCAATGAGCAGTTCTTC.

This chain uses TRBV5-1 with TRBJ2-7; TRBD1 is a possible D gene (5 bases). Germline CDR1 reads SGHRS; CDR2 reads YFSETQ. V lost 6 bases to trimming and J lost 3 bases, with 22 bases between them. The CDR3 covers 16 residues. The chain's CDR3 is CASTLESTGHYYEQYF. In nucleotides, the CDR3 is TGCGCCAGCACCCTGGAATCGACTGGACACTACTACGAGCAGTACTTC.

The chain couples TRBV5-6 to TRBJ2-5; the D gene could be TRBD1 or TRBD2 (5 bases each). Germline V gene sequence: CDR1 SGHDT, CDR2 YYEEEE. The CDR3 is made up of 14 amino acids. V lost 5 bases and J 5 bases, leaving 16 bases between the germline ends. CDR3 in amino acids: CASSATRGLETQYF. The CDR3 region has the DNA TGTGCCAGCAGTGCAACTAGGGGTCTGGAGACCCAGTACTTC.